Following are 30 T cell receptor beta chains from one sample sequenced in a study of OX40 agonist ivuxolimab in advanced cancers. The protocol used for the library was the immunoSEQ multiplex PCR assay. TCRdb re-hosts the immuneACCESS table, in-frame sequences only. Its copies lack some clones; in the studies checked, an unresolved V gene accounts for under half of them, and the cause for the rest is not known. Within this sample are just over 90,000 clones, with approximately 94% of them counted one time only. The top ten clones comprise approximately 2.9% of the sample. The source material was CD4+ or CD8+ T cells sorted from blood, sampled in a trial of the OX40 agonist ivuxolimab. The receptors stem from an adult with an advanced solid tumor such as melanoma, head and neck, liver or kidney cancer.

The V call is TRBV11-3, the J call TRBJ1-4; D is undetermined. Germline V gene data show CDR1 as SGHNT and CDR2 as YENEEA. V was trimmed by 5 bases and J by 5 bases, leaving 9 bases between them. The CDR3 runs to 13 residues. CDR3 protein: CASSPPVNEKLFF. For the CDR3, the DNA is TGTGCCAGCAGCCCCCCAGTAAATGAAAAACTGTTTTTT.

Notes on this clone: Within the sample, other DNA sequences also encode this same CDR3. The V and J genes are TRBV28 and TRBJ1-1; D is undetermined. In germline, CDR1 is MDHEN, CDR2 SYDVKM. Deletions cut 3 bases from V and 7 bases from J, with 15 bases between. CDR3 length: 14 residues. CDR3 in DNA: TGTGCCAGCAGTTTCCTCCGGCAGCGTGGTGAAGCTTTCTTT. Amino acids: CASSFLRQRGEAFF.

This rearrangement joins TRBV4-3 to TRBJ2-7; D ambiguous. The V end was cut by 1 base, the J end by 4 bases, with 11 bases between. Germline V CDR1 and CDR2: LGHNA, YSLEER. There are 14 residues in the CDR3. CDR3 DNA sequence: TGCGCCAGCAGCCAAGTGCGGCAAGGTTACGAGCAGTACTTC. Its translation is CASSQVRQGYEQYF.

This rearrangement joins TRBV7-9 to TRBJ1-2; no reliable D call. Trimming left V 1 base short and J 4 bases short, with 13 bases between. This CDR3 contains 15 residues. Germline lookup yields CDR1 SEHNR and CDR2 FQNEAQ (reference sequence). CDR3 sequence reads: CASSLVAGQIYGYTF. The CDR3 DNA is TGTGCCAGCAGCTTAGTGGCTGGCCAGATCTATGGCTACACCTTC. Full variable domain (remainder filled in from reference TRBV7-9 and TRBJ1-2): DTGVSQNPRHKITKRGQNVTFRCDPISEHNRLYWYRQTLGQGPEFLTYFQNEAQLEKSRLLSDRFSAERPKGSFSTLEIQRTEQGDSAMYLCASSLVAGQIYGYTFGSGTRLTVV.

The rearrangement uses TRBV28 and TRBJ1-2, with 7 bases aligning to TRBD1. The CDR3 spans 15 residues. Trimming removed 6 bases from V and 3 bases from J; junction bases left unmatched: 10. Germline V CDR1 and CDR2: MDHEN, SYDVKM. This CDR3 reads CASRNTGQMDYGYTF. DNA of the CDR3: TGTGCCAGCAGGAACACGGGACAGATGGACTATGGCTACACCTTC.

The chain recombines TRBV4-1 with TRBJ1-1; TRBD1 matches 7 bases. CDR3 length equals 14 residues. V trimming: 6 bases; J trimming: 1 base; junction bases outside the gene matches: 5. Germline V gene sequence: CDR1 MGHRA, CDR2 YSYEKL. As DNA, the CDR3 is TGCGCCAGCAGAGCTGACAGGGCGAACACTGAAGCTTTCTTT. Translating gives CASRADRANTEAFF.

The rearrangement links TRBV10-1 to TRBJ2-3, with 12 bases aligning to TRBD1. In germline, CDR1 is WNHNN, CDR2 SYGVQD (reference sequence). The CDR3 sequence is 18 residues long. V shed 0 bases and J 5 bases; nucleotides not matched to a gene: 9. CDR3 region: CASSESSPGTGGLDTQYF. The CDR3 DNA is TGCGCCAGCAGTGAGTCGAGCCCGGGGACAGGGGGCTTAGATACGCAGTATTTT.

V and J are TRBV27 and TRBJ2-3, with 7 bases matching TRBD2. Trimming cost V 5 bases and J 11 bases; bases outside gene matches: 7. The CDR3 has 12 residues. The germline V gene has CDR1 MNHEY and CDR2 SMNVEV (reference sequence). The CDR3 DNA is TGTGCCAGCAGTGGGGGGGGACTTCAGCAGTATTTT. Its translation is CASSGGGLQQYF.

The V call is TRBV2, the J call TRBJ2-3; D gene ambiguous. Per germline, CDR1 SNHLY and CDR2 FYNNEI. V lost 4 bases and J lost 2, with 16 bases in between. CDR3 size: 16 residues. The CDR3: CASSVETPSTTDTQYF. In DNA form, the CDR3 reads TGTGCCAGCAGTGTCGAGACGCCGAGTACCACAGATACGCAGTATTTT.

The chain links TRBV7-6 to TRBJ1-1; the D is unclear. V dropped 5 bases and J dropped 1 base, with 8 bases sitting between them. Germline V gene lookup returns CDR1 SGHVS and CDR2 FNYEAQ. This CDR3 has 13 residues. The DNA for the CDR3 is TGTGCCAGCAGCCCCGATTGGAACACTGAAGCTTTCTTT. This translates into CASSPDWNTEAFF.

The chain couples TRBV15 to TRBJ2-5; 9 nucleotides align to TRBD1. Germline V gene data show CDR1 as LNHNV and CDR2 as YYDKDF (reference sequence). There are 15 residues in the CDR3. Germline trimming cut 5 bases from V and 4 bases from J; bases unmatched to any gene: 8. The CDR3 bases are TGTGCCACCAGCTACCGGGACAGGGTAGGAGAGACCCAGTACTTC. Translation: CATSYRDRVGETQYF.

The J gene is TRBJ2-1, the V gene TRBV7-9; TRBD2 agrees at 8 bases. Germline V gives CDR1 SEHNR, CDR2 FQNEAQ (reference sequence). The J segment lost 5 bases and the V segment lost 7 bases, leaving 10 bases of the junction unmatched. This CDR3 has 15 residues. CDR3 in amino acids: CASTTGLATNNEQFF. CDR3 DNA: TGTGCCAGCACTACTGGACTAGCTACCAACAATGAGCAGTTCTTC.

This chain connects TRBV27 to TRBJ1-5; D gene ambiguous. Germline V lookup: CDR1 MNHEY, CDR2 SMNVEV (reference sequence). V lost 5 bases and J lost 1, with 3 bases in between. The CDR3 is made up of 12 amino acids. The CDR3 region has the DNA TGTGCCAGCAGTAAGAGCAATCAGCCCCAGCATTTT. It encodes CASSKSNQPQHF.

The CDR3 bases are TGTGCCAGCAGTTTACTTGGGGGGACAGATACGCAGTATTTT. Translating it yields CASSLLGGTDTQYF. The genes are TRBV6-5 and TRBJ2-3; D perhaps matches TRBD2 (6 bases). The CDR3 consists of 14 residues. Per germline, CDR1 MNHEY and CDR2 SVGAGI. Deletions cut 4 bases from V and 3 bases from J, with 11 bases between.

V and J are TRBV6-1 and TRBJ1-5; no reliable D call. The CDR3 is 17 residues long. Trimming took off 2 bases at V and 0 bases at J, with 14 bases between the two ends. CDR1 is MNHNS and CDR2 is SASEGT in the germline V gene. The CDR3 bases are TGTGCCAGCAGTGAACGGAGGGCAGCTTATAGCAATCAGCCCCAGCATTTT. The encoded protein is CASSERRAAYSNQPQHF.

The gene calls are TRBV15 and TRBJ2-3, with 10 bases identical to TRBD2. With V trimmed by 3 bases and J by 2 bases, 11 bases remained unmatched. CDR3 length equals 18 residues. Per germline, CDR1 LNHNV and CDR2 YYDKDF (reference sequence). CDR3 sequence: CATSRTRTSGAFTDTQYF. DNA for the CDR3: TGTGCCACCAGCAGGACGAGGACTAGCGGTGCCTTCACAGATACGCAGTATTTT.

The chain combines TRBV5-6 with TRBJ2-7; no clear D gene. Per germline, CDR1 SGHDT and CDR2 YYEEEE. V lost 4 bases and J lost 5, with 19 bases in between. The CDR3 runs 15 residues. DNA of the CDR3: TGTGCCAGCAGCAGCTACCGATTAGCCATCCACGAGCAGTACTTC. It yields the protein CASSSYRLAIHEQYF.

The chain carries TRBV18 and TRBJ2-7; D gene unclear. This CDR3 is built from 16 residues. V dropped 0 bases and J dropped 2 bases, with 14 bases sitting between them. The germline V gene has CDR1 KGHSH and CDR2 LQKENI. CDR3 amino acids: CASSPPKGPRTYEQYF. The CDR3 DNA reads TGTGCCAGCTCACCACCAAAGGGCCCAAGAACCTACGAGCAGTACTTC.

The V gene is TRBV4-1, the J gene TRBJ2-7, with 7 bases fitting TRBD2. V shed 0 bases and J 6 bases; nucleotides not matched to a gene: 8. This CDR3 comprises 15 residues. Germline V gives CDR1 MGHRA, CDR2 YSYEKL. The CDR3 DNA is TGCGCCAGCAGCCAAGAACCACTAGCGAGGGGCGAGCAGTACTTC. Its protein product is CASSQEPLARGEQYF.

V and J are TRBV6-1 and TRBJ2-2; 8 bases fit TRBD2. CDR3 length equals 16 residues. From germline, CDR1 is MNHNS and CDR2 SASEGT. With V trimmed by 0 bases and J by 0 bases, 0 bases remained unmatched. CDR3 sequence (DNA): TGTGCCAGCAGTGAAGCACTAGCGGCGAACACCGGGGAGCTGTTTTTT. It specifies CASSEALAANTGELFF.

The V call is TRBV4-1, the J call TRBJ2-5; 7 bases agree with TRBD1. CDR3 length equals 15 residues. The germline gives CDR1 MGHRA, CDR2 YSYEKL. V was pared by 4 bases and J by 4 bases, with 9 bases of the junction left unmatched. CDR3 DNA: TGCGCCAGCAGCCCCGAGACAGGGTCCAGAGAGACCCAGTACTTC. Protein product: CASSPETGSRETQYF.

The CDR3 protein is CASSYRGDQPQHF. The CDR3 bases are TGTGCCAGCAGTTACCGGGGGGATCAGCCCCAGCATTTT. The chain links TRBV6-5 to TRBJ1-5, with a possible D match to TRBD1 (5 bases). The CDR3 sequence is 13 residues long. CDR1 and CDR2 from the germline V gene are MNHEY and SVGAGI. With 2 bases removed from V and 5 bases from J, the gap between germline ends came to 7 bases.

The rearrangement joins TRBV10-3 to TRBJ2-2; the D is unclear. The germline gives CDR1 ENHRY, CDR2 SYGVKD. Trimming left V 3 bases short and J 1 base short, with 15 bases between. CDR3 length equals 17 residues. The CDR3 region is CAISDPDLGKNTGELFF. The CDR3 bases are TGTGCCATCAGTGATCCGGACCTGGGGAAGAACACCGGGGAGCTGTTTTTT.

This clone was seen a single time. This chain connects TRBV4-3 to TRBJ2-7; possible D gene TRBD1, 6 bases. CDR1 and CDR2 from the germline V gene are LGHNA and YSLEER. V was clipped by 0 bases and J by 0 bases, with 9 bases between them. CDR3 length: 15 residues. In DNA, the CDR3 is TGCGCCAGCAGCCAAGAAGCGGACAGCTCCTACGAGCAGTACTTC. It yields the protein CASSQEADSSYEQYF.

V gene TRBV6-1 combines with J gene TRBJ2-1; tentative D call: TRBD2 (5 bases). V was shortened by 4 bases and J by 2 bases, with 15 bases between the two germline ends. Germline loops: CDR1 MNHNS, CDR2 SASEGT. The CDR3 has 16 residues. The CDR3: CASSAFLRAAYNEQFF. DNA of the CDR3: TGTGCCAGCAGTGCTTTCCTGAGGGCCGCCTACAATGAGCAGTTCTTC.

The chain links TRBV11-2 to TRBJ1-3, with 7 bases matching TRBD1. The CDR3 consists of 19 residues. CDR1 is SGHAT and CDR2 is FQNNGV in the germline V gene. Losses at the gene ends were 5 bases for V and 0 bases for J; bases not matched to a gene: 16. CDR3 sequence reads: CASSTRQGARPYSGNTIYF. CDR3 bases: TGTGCCAGCAGCACAAGACAGGGAGCCAGACCTTACTCTGGAAACACCATATATTTT.

This chain connects TRBV7-8 to TRBJ2-1; D not certain. CDR3 size: 15 residues. Per germline, CDR1 SGHVS and CDR2 FQNEAQ. V lost 1 base, J lost 5 bases, and 12 bases lay in between. The CDR3 sequence: CASSLVGPGNNEQFF. DNA of the CDR3: TGTGCCAGCAGCTTAGTTGGACCAGGTAACAATGAGCAGTTCTTC.

V is TRBV11-2 and J is TRBJ2-7; 9 bases agree with TRBD1. The CDR3 runs 13 residues. V lost 2 bases to trimming and J lost 5 bases; unmatched junction nucleotides: 1. Germline CDR1 SGHAT, CDR2 FQNNGV. The CDR3 loop is CASSLWTGDEQYF. The CDR3 coding sequence is TGTGCCAGCAGCTTATGGACAGGGGACGAGCAGTACTTC. Based on the CDR3 plus reference TRBV11-2 and TRBJ2-7, the full variable domain is EAGVAQSPRYKIIEKRQSVAFWCNPISGHATLYWYQQILGQGPKLLIQFQNNGVVDDSQLPKDRFSAERLKGVDSTLKIQPAKLEDSAVYLCASSLWTGDEQYFGPGTRLTVT.

The rearrangement joins TRBV27 to TRBJ2-1, with no clear D. Germline V gives CDR1 MNHEY, CDR2 SMNVEV (reference sequence). CDR3 length: 13 residues. Deletions cut 4 bases from V and 7 bases from J, with 11 bases between. The CDR3 sequence: CASSSTWANEQFF. CDR3 nucleotides: TGTGCCAGCAGTTCCACCTGGGCTAATGAGCAGTTCTTC.

This chain links TRBV6-5 with TRBJ2-7, with no clear D. CDR1 and CDR2 (germline): MNHEY, SVGAGI. The CDR3 is 13 residues long. V was trimmed by 3 bases and J by 2 bases, leaving 8 bases between them. The CDR3 loop is CASSYFGAYEQYF. The CDR3 nucleotides read TGTGCCAGCAGTTATTTTGGGGCCTACGAGCAGTACTTC.